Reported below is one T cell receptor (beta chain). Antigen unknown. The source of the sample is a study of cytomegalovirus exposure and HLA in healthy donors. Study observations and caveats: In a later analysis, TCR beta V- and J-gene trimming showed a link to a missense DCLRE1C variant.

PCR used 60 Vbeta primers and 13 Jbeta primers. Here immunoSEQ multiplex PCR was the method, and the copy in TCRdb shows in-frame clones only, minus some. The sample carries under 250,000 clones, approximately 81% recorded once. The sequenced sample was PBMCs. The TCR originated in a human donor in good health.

CDR3 loop: CASSAVTSGLQNSYEQYF. The CDR3 DNA sequence: TGTGCCAGCAGTGCGGTGACTAGCGGGCTTCAAAATTCCTACGAGCAGTACTTC. The chain carries TRBV2 and TRBJ2-7; 10 nucleotides line up with TRBD2. The trim removed 4 bases at V and 1 base at J, leaving 13 bases unmatched. The CDR3 spans 18 residues. From germline, CDR1 is SNHLY and CDR2 FYNNEI.